The T cell receptor (beta chain) under discussion was sequenced for a study of blood T cell repertoires in COVID-19. J lost 4 bases, V lost 5 bases, and 7 bases had no gene match. Germline CDR1 and CDR2: SEHNR and FQNEAQ (reference sequence). This CDR3 spans 16 amino acids. The repertoire was sequenced with immunoSEQ multiplex PCR; TCRdb's copy has only in-frame clones and lacks some. This sample yields over 120,000 clones, of which 75% to 80% are seen a single time; under 3% belongs to the top ten. The gene calls are TRBV7-9 and TRBJ2-1, with TRBD2 matching over 11 bases. The sequenced sample consisted of PBMCs or T cells enriched from blood (not recorded which). The sequence was obtained from a woman between 50 and 59 years old who had recovered from COVID-19. CDR3 in amino acids: CASSPSGTSGYNEQFF. The DNA for the CDR3 is TGTGCCAGCAGCCCCTCCGGGACTAGCGGATACAATGAGCAGTTCTTC.